Following are 30 T cell receptor beta chains from one sample sequenced in a study of low-dose radiotherapy and immunotherapy resistance in tumors. Regarding time point: before trial treatment. With TRAV- and TRBV-specific primers, first-strand cDNA was made, covering the alpha and beta chains. TCRs were put through 20 PCR cycles of amplification with Phusion. A constant-region primer and the V-primer adapter served as the primer pair. MiXCR, run by TCRdb on the reads, gives a single entry per CDR3 protein. The repertoire has some 85,000 distinct CDR3 sequences, under 20% of them found once; the top ten carry approximately 6%. This sample comprised PBMCs, obtained before treatment. The source of these receptors is a male donor with prostate cancer.

Ten or more counts support this clonotype. The chain links TRBV7-2 to TRBJ2-2; 10 nucleotides match TRBD2. Per germline, CDR1 SGHTA and CDR2 FQGNSA. The CDR3 runs 16 residues. Trimming cost V 1 base and J 6 bases; bases outside gene matches: 5. The CDR3 spells CASSLVPSGGSGELFF. For the CDR3, the DNA is TGTGCCAGCAGCTTAGTTCCTAGCGGGGGTTCCGGGGAGCTGTTTTTT.

This clonotype was observed a few times. The chain links TRBV19 to TRBJ1-2; no clear D. The V and J ends lost 7 bases and 1 base respectively, with 7 bases between them. The CDR3 has 12 amino acids. Germline V gene data show CDR1 as LNHDA and CDR2 as SQIVND (reference sequence). The CDR3 DNA is TGTGCCAGTATGGGCAGTAACTATGGCTACACCTTC. This gives the protein CASMGSNYGYTF.

This clonotype was observed many times. The chain uses TRBV3-1 and TRBJ1-4, with no clear D. Trimming removed 1 base at V and 0 bases at J, with 9 bases between. This CDR3 comprises 16 residues. Germline-derived CDR1 and CDR2 are LGHDT and YNNKEL (reference sequence). CDR3 sequence reads: CASSQVAQSTNEKLFF. The CDR3 region has the DNA TGTGCCAGCAGCCAAGTAGCACAGTCAACTAATGAAAAACTGTTTTTT.

Many counts were recorded for this clonotype. The chain has TRBV9 and TRBJ2-1, with 11 bases lining up with TRBD2. Germline-derived CDR1 and CDR2 are SGDLS and YYNGEE. V lost 4 bases, J lost 8 bases, and 11 bases stayed unmatched. This CDR3 has 16 residues. Written as DNA, the CDR3 is TGTGCCAGCAGCACCCGGACTAGCGGGCTGTCACATGAGCAGTTCTTC. Amino acids: CASSTRTSGLSHEQFF. The whole variable domain, filled in from reference TRBV9 and TRBJ2-1, reads DSGVTQTPKHLITATGQRVTLRCSPRSGDLSVYWYQQSLDQGLQFLIQYYNGEERAKGNILERFSAQQFPDLHSELNLSSLELGDSALYFCASSTRTSGLSHEQFFGPGTRLTVL.

The chain is built from TRBV7-9 and TRBJ2-2, with 8 bases fitting TRBD1. The germline V gene has CDR1 SEHNR and CDR2 FQNEAQ (reference sequence). The CDR3 consists of 15 residues. With V trimmed by 5 bases and J by 8 bases, 10 bases remained unmatched. Written as DNA, the CDR3 is TGTGCCAGCAGCCAGAGGGTCAGGGGGCATGGGGAGCTGTTTTTT. This translates into CASSQRVRGHGELFF.

The chain employs TRBV28 and TRBJ1-1; D not certain. Trimming stripped 7 bases from V and 7 bases from J, with 13 bases between. This CDR3 is 12 amino acids long. CDR1 is MDHEN and CDR2 is SYDVKM in the germline V gene. CDR3 sequence (DNA): TGTGCCAGCACCGGGGTTTACGTTGAAGCTTTCTTT. Amino acid sequence: CASTGVYVEAFF.

V is TRBV29-1 and J is TRBJ1-1; tentative D call: TRBD1 (5 bases). The CDR3 is 13 amino acids. Trimming shortened V by 3 bases and J by 1 base, and 9 bases separated the two germline ends. CDR1 is SQVTM and CDR2 is ANQGSEA in the germline V gene. The CDR3 protein is CSVERGGNTEAFF. The CDR3 DNA reads TGCAGCGTTGAGCGGGGCGGGAACACTGAAGCTTTCTTT.

At least ten counts were recorded for this clonotype. The DNA of the CDR3 is TGTGCCAGCAGCTACCGACTAGCAGACTACGAGCAGTACTTC. Its protein product is CASSYRLADYEQYF. The chain uses TRBV3-1 and TRBJ2-7, with 7 positions matching TRBD2. The CDR3 length is 14 residues. The V gene's germline CDR1 is LGHDT and CDR2 YNNKEL (reference sequence). The junction had 7 bases not matched to a gene; V was cut back by 5 bases and J by 3 bases.

This clonotype occurred many times. The chain couples TRBV12-3 or TRBV12-4 to TRBJ2-1; 10 nucleotides match TRBD2. Trimming took 3 bases from V and 0 from J; bases not matched to a gene: 2. The CDR3 spans 16 residues. The CDR3 reads CASSLTSGFSYNEQFF. CDR3 bases: TGTGCCAGCAGTTTGACTAGCGGGTTCTCCTACAATGAGCAGTTCTTC.

This clonotype was seen at least ten times. The CDR3 spells CASSEGQGALREQYF. DNA for the CDR3: TGTGCCAGCAGTGAAGGACAGGGGGCTCTACGCGAGCAGTACTTC. The chain employs TRBV2 and TRBJ2-7, with TRBD1 matching 10 bases. The germline V gene encodes CDR1 SNHLY and CDR2 FYNNEI. The CDR3 contains 15 residues. V lost 1 base to trimming and J lost 6 bases; unmatched junction nucleotides: 6.

This clonotype was picked up many times. CDR3 loop: CASSQVTGQGLNEQFF. The CDR3 coding sequence is TGTGCCAGCAGCCAAGTAACTGGACAGGGTCTCAATGAGCAGTTCTTC. This chain connects TRBV4-2 to TRBJ2-1, with 8 bases identical to TRBD1. Germline CDR1 is LGHNA and CDR2 is YNFKEQ. Trimming removed 1 base from V and 6 bases from J; junction bases left unmatched: 8. The CDR3 is 16 amino acids.

CDR3 region: CASSLVEGTLSNQPQHF. The CDR3 nucleotides are TGTGCCAGCAGCTTAGTTGAGGGGACTCTTAGCAATCAGCCCCAGCATTTT. The chain is built from TRBV7-2 and TRBJ1-5, with a possible D match to TRBD1 (5 bases). CDR1 SGHTA and CDR2 FQGNSA come from the germline V gene. Trimming shortened V by 1 base and J by 0 bases, and 13 bases separated the two germline ends. This CDR3 region has 17 residues.

The chain joins TRBV3-1 to TRBJ1-5, with 7 bases identical to TRBD1. V dropped 4 bases and J dropped 7; count of bases not matched to a gene: 7. Germline assignment: CDR1 LGHDT and CDR2 YNNKEL (reference sequence). The CDR3 runs 14 residues. CDR3 DNA: TGTGCCAGCAGCCCAGGGGGACTTGGGCAGCCCCAGCATTTT. It codes for CASSPGGLGQPQHF. Full variable domain (rest looked up from reference TRBV3-1 and TRBJ1-5): DTAVSQTPKYLVTQMGNDKSIKCEQNLGHDTMYWYKQDSKKFLKIMFSYNNKELIINETVPNRFSPKSPDKAHLNLHINSLELGDSAVYFCASSPGGLGQPQHFGDGTRLSIL.

Comment on this clonotype: This is likely an artifact of a read error, given a far larger clone one base away. The chain recombines TRBV6-8 with TRBJ1-5; TRBD1 matches at 7 bases. CDR3 length: 15 residues. CDR1 and CDR2 (germline): MNHGY, SAAAGT. The CDR3 region is CANSPFRQGAQPQHF. The CDR3 coding sequence is TGTGCCAACAGTCCATTCCGACAGGGTGCTCAGCCCCAGCATTTT.

Many counts were recorded for this clonotype. This chain joins TRBV6-2 or TRBV6-3 and TRBJ2-1; tentative D call: TRBD2 (5 bases). The germline V gene has CDR1 MNHEY and CDR2 SVGEGT. With 5 bases removed from V and 6 bases from J, the gap between germline ends came to 14 bases. This CDR3 has 14 residues. CDR3 in DNA: TGTGCCAGCAGTAATCCCGGGGTTGGCAATGAGCAGTTCTTC. Amino acid sequence: CASSNPGVGNEQFF.

The chain recombines TRBV30 with TRBJ1-6; D perhaps matches TRBD1 (5 bases). CDR3 size: 14 residues. CDR1 and CDR2 from the germline V gene are GTSNPN and SVGIG (reference sequence). DNA for the CDR3: TGTGCGGACGGATTGAAGGGACTTAATTCACCCCTCCACTTT. It is translated as CADGLKGLNSPLHF.

Of note for this clonotype: A far larger clone is one nucleotide away, so this likely arose from a read error. The chain joins TRBV5-3 to TRBJ2-2; TRBD2 agrees at 8 bases. TRBV5-3 is sorted into the ORF group, with uncertain function. V dropped 4 bases and J dropped 6; count of bases not matched to a gene: 8. The CDR3 is 15 amino acids. CDR3 residues: CARSLQRERSGELFF. Here the CDR3 DNA reads TGTGCCAGAAGCCTCCAGCGGGAGCGATCCGGGGAGCTGTTTTTT.

As concerns this clonotype: It differs at one base from a far larger clone, so likely a read error. The chain carries TRBV11-2 and TRBJ2-1; weak D call: TRBD2 (6 bases). V was cut by 4 bases and J by 13 bases, with 20 bases left in between. The germline gives CDR1 SGHAT, CDR2 FQNNGV. CDR3 length: 14 residues. CDR3 bases: TGTGCCAGCAGCTGGGCCCCGGGTCGGGAGACCCAGTTCTTC. Its translation: CASSWAPGRETQFF.

The table lists this clonotype with many counts. This sequence joins TRBV7-8 and TRBJ2-1; tentative D call: TRBD1 (6 bases). This CDR3 spans 14 amino acids. V lost 4 bases, J lost 5 bases, and 12 bases lay in between. From germline, CDR1 is SGHVS and CDR2 FQNEAQ. The CDR3 bases are TGTGCCAGCAGCTCGAGGACAGCTAACAATGAGCAGTTCTTC. Encoded protein: CASSSRTANNEQFF.

This clonotype was seen ten or more times. The V call is TRBV20-1, the J call TRBJ2-1, with 7 bases lining up with TRBD1. This CDR3 comprises 14 residues. CDR1 is DFQATT, CDR2 SNEGSKA, per germline (reference sequence). Germline trimming cut 0 bases from V and 8 bases from J; bases unmatched to any gene: 7. The CDR3 loop is CSARDVTQGYEQFF. The DNA for the CDR3 is TGCAGTGCTAGAGATGTGACACAGGGGTATGAGCAGTTCTTC.

This clonotype was counted at least ten times. This sequence joins TRBV5-1 and TRBJ2-1; a weak D match, TRBD2 (5 bases). Trimming left V 1 base short and J 5 bases short, with 13 bases between. The CDR3 has 15 residues. Germline assignment: CDR1 SGHRS and CDR2 YFSETQ. CDR3 bases: TGCGCCAGCAGCTTGTTGACGGGATCGAACAATGAGCAGTTCTTC. As protein: CASSLLTGSNNEQFF.

There are many counts of this clonotype. The rearrangement uses TRBV9 and TRBJ2-3; D is ambiguous. V was pared by 0 bases and J by 2 bases, with 7 bases between. Germline V gene data show CDR1 as SGDLS and CDR2 as YYNGEE. This CDR3 is built from 14 residues. CDR3 region: CASSVGGYTDTQYF. CDR3 in DNA: TGTGCCAGCAGCGTAGGGGGATACACAGATACGCAGTATTTT.

This clonotype was detected ten times or more. This chain connects TRBV9 to TRBJ1-1, with TRBD1 matching over 8 bases. CDR3 size: 15 residues. J was trimmed by 0 bases and V by 3 bases; bases with no gene match: 4. CDR1 SGDLS and CDR2 YYNGEE come from the germline V gene. CDR3 in DNA: TGTGCCAGCAGCGACGGACAGGGAATGAACACTGAAGCTTTCTTT. Its translation is CASSDGQGMNTEAFF.

The table lists this clonotype with a few counts. The chain combines TRBV5-1 with TRBJ2-7; 7 nucleotides match TRBD2. The CDR3 runs to 13 residues. J gave up 0 bases and V 4 bases, and 1 base lay outside the gene matches. Germline assignment: CDR1 SGHRS and CDR2 YFSETQ. This CDR3 is CASSLAVSYEQYF. Written as DNA, the CDR3 is TGCGCCAGCAGCCTAGCGGTCTCCTACGAGCAGTACTTC.

This clonotype was observed many times. The CDR3 here is CASTGQNTGELFF. CDR3 in DNA: TGTGCCAGCACGGGACAGAACACCGGGGAGCTGTTTTTT. The chain carries TRBV7-9 and TRBJ2-2; maybe TRBD1 (6 bases). The CDR3 runs to 13 residues. Trimming left V 7 bases short and J 1 base short, with 7 bases between. Per the germline V gene, CDR1 is SEHNR and CDR2 is FQNEAQ (reference sequence).

This clonotype was observed at least ten times. The J gene is TRBJ1-6, the V gene TRBV28; no definite D call. Germline CDR1 is MDHEN and CDR2 is SYDVKM. V was cut by 1 base and J by 5 bases, with 9 bases left in between. The CDR3 runs 15 residues. CDR3 sequence: CASSLLGGNNSPLHF. CDR3 DNA: TGTGCCAGCAGTTTATTGGGTGGGAATAATTCACCCCTCCACTTT.

Turning to this clonotype: A much larger clone sits a single nucleotide away, making a read error possible. The J gene is TRBJ2-7, the V gene TRBV7-3; no clear D. From germline, CDR1 is SGHTA and CDR2 FQGTGA. V was pared by 0 bases and J by 7 bases, with 4 bases between. The CDR3 spans 11 residues. In DNA form, the CDR3 reads TGTGCCAGCAGCTTAACGCGGGAGCAGTACTTC. It encodes CASSLTREQYF.

This clonotype was seen at least ten times. CDR3 residues: CASSMDSLNQPQHF. CDR3 in DNA: TGCGCCAGCAGCATGGACTCCCTCAATCAGCCCCAGCATTTT. The chain couples TRBV5-1 to TRBJ1-5; no firm D call. Between the trimmed V and J ends, which lost 4 bases and 3 bases, there was a span of 11 bases. Germline V gene sequence: CDR1 SGHRS, CDR2 YFSETQ. There are 14 residues in the CDR3.

This clonotype was recorded at least ten times. The chain combines TRBV11-3 with TRBJ2-1, with 8 bases aligning to TRBD1. The germline CDR1 and CDR2 sequences are SGHNT and YENEEA. The CDR3 is 15 residues long. V trimming: 5 bases; J trimming: 7 bases; junction bases outside the gene matches: 10. The CDR3 nucleotides read TGTGCCAGCAGCAGTGGACAGGGTGGGAAAAATGAGCAGTTCTTC. Translating it yields CASSSGQGGKNEQFF.

The sample holds many counts of this clonotype. The chain carries TRBV29-1 and TRBJ2-4; 8 bases fit TRBD2. The germline gives CDR1 SQVTM, CDR2 ANQGSEA. The CDR3 totals 15 residues. V shed 2 bases and J 4 bases; nucleotides not matched to a gene: 7. CDR3 amino acids: CSVESVGTSKNIQYF. The DNA for the CDR3 is TGCAGCGTTGAATCCGTCGGGACTAGTAAAAACATTCAGTACTTC. The variable domain in full, completed from reference TRBV29-1 and TRBJ2-4, reads SAVISQKPSRDICQRGTSLTIQCQVDSQVTMMFWYRQQPGQSLTLIATANQGSEATYESGFVIDKFPISRPNLTFSTLTVSNMSPEDSSIYLCSVESVGTSKNIQYFGAGTRLSVL.